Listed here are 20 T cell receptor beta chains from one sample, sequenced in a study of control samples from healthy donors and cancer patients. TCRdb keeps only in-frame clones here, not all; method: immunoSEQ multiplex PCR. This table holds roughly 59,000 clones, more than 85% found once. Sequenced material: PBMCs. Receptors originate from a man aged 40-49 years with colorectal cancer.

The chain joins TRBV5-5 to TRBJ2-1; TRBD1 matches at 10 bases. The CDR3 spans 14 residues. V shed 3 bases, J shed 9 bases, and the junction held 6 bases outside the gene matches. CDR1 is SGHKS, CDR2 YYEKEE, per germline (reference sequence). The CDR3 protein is CASSSTGGRGEQFF. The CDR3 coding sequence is TGTGCCAGCAGCTCGACAGGGGGCCGAGGTGAGCAGTTCTTC.

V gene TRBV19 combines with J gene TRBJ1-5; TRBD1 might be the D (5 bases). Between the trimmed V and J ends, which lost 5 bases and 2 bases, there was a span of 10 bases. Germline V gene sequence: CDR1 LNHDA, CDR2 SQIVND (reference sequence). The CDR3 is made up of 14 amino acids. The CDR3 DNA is TGTGCCAGTAGTCCCAGGGAGGGCAATCAGCCCCAGCATTTT. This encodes CASSPREGNQPQHF.

Here the CDR3 DNA reads TGTGCCAGCAGTAAGCCTAGCGGGGGTAACACAGATACGCAGTATTTT. It translates to CASSKPSGGNTDTQYF. V is TRBV25-1 and J is TRBJ2-3, with TRBD2 matching 10 bases. Germline values: CDR1 MGHDK, CDR2 SYGVNS. V shed 5 bases and J 2 bases; nucleotides not matched to a gene: 7. The CDR3 covers 16 residues.

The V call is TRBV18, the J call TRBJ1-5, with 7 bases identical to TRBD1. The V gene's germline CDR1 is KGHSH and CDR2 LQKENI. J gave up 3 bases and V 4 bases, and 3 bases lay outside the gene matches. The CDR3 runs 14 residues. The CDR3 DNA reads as TGTGCCAGCTCACAGGGACAGTCCAATCAGCCCCAGCATTTT. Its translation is CASSQGQSNQPQHF.

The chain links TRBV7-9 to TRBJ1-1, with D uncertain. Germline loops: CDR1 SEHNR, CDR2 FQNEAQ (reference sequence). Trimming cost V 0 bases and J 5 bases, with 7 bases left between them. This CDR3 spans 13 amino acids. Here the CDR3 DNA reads TGTGCCAGCAGCTTAGCTGTCCGGACTGAAGCTTTCTTT. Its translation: CASSLAVRTEAFF. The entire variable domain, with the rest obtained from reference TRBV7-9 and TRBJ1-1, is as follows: DTGVSQNPRHKITKRGQNVTFRCDPISEHNRLYWYRQTLGQGPEFLTYFQNEAQLEKSRLLSDRFSAERPKGSFSTLEIQRTEQGDSAMYLCASSLAVRTEAFFGQGTRLTVV.

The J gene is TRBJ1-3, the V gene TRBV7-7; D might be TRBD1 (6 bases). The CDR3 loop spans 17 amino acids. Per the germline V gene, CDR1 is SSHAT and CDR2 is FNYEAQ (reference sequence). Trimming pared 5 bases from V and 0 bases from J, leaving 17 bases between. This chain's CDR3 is CASSPLDRSSSGNTIYF. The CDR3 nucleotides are TGTGCCAGCAGCCCCCTTGACAGGTCTTCCTCTGGAAACACCATATATTTT.

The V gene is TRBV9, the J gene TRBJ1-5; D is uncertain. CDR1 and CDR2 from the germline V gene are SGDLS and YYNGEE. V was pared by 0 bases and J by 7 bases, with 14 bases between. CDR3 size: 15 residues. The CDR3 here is CASSVGGEGRQPQHF. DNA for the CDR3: TGTGCCAGCAGCGTAGGGGGTGAAGGCAGGCAGCCCCAGCATTTT.

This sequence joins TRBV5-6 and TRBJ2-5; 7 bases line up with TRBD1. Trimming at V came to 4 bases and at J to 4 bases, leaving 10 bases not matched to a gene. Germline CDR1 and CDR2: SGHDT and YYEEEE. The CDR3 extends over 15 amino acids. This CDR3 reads CASSPTGVGGETQYF. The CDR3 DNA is TGTGCCAGCAGCCCTACAGGGGTCGGCGGAGAGACCCAGTACTTC.

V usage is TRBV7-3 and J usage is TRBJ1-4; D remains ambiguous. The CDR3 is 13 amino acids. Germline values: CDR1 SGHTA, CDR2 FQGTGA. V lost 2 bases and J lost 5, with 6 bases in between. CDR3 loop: CASSLRENEKLFF. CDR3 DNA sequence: TGTGCCAGCAGCTTACGGGAGAATGAAAAACTGTTTTTT. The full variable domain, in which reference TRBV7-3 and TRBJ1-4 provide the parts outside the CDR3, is GAGVSQTPSNKVTEKGKYVELRCDPISGHTALYWYRQSLGQGPEFLIYFQGTGAADDSGLPNDRFFAVRPEGSVSTLKIQRTERGDSAVYLCASSLRENEKLFFGSGTQLSVL.

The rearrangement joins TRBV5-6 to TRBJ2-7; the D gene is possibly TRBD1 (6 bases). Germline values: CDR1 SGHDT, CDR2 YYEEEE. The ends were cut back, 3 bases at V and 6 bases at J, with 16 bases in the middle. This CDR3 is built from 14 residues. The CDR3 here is CASSWVDRWGEQYF. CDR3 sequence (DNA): TGTGCCAGCAGCTGGGTGGACAGATGGGGCGAGCAGTACTTC. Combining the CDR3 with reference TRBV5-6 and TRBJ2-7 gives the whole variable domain DAGVTQSPTHLIKTRGQQVTLRCSPKSGHDTVSWYQQALGQGPQFIFQYYEEEERQRGNFPDRFSGHQFPNYSSELNVNALLLGDSALYLCASSWVDRWGEQYFGPGTRLTVT.

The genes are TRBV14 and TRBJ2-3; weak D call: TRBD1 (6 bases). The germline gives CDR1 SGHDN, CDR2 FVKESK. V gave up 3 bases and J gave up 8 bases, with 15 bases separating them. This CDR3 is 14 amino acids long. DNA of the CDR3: TGTGCCAGCAGCCACCGGGACCTACAGGGTACGCAGTATTTT. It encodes CASSHRDLQGTQYF.

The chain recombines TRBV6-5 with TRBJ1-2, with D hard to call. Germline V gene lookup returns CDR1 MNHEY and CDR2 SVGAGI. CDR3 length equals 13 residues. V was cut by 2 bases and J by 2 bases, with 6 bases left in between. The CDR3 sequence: CASSYGDNYGYTF. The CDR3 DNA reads TGTGCCAGCAGTTACGGCGACAACTATGGCTACACCTTC.

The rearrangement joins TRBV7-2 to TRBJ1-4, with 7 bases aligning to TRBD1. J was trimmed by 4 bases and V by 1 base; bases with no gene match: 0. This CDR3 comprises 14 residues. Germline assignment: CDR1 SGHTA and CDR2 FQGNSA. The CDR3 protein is CASSLGQGNEKLFF. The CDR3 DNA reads TGTGCCAGCAGCTTAGGACAGGGTAATGAAAAACTGTTTTTT.

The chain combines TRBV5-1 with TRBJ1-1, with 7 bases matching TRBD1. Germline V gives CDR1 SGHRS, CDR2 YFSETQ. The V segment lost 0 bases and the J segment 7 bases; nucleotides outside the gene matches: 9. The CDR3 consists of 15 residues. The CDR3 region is CASSLAWQGGNEAFF. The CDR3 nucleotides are TGCGCCAGCAGCTTGGCCTGGCAGGGGGGGAATGAAGCTTTCTTT. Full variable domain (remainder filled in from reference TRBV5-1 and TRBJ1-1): KAGVTQTPRYLIKTRGQQVTLSCSPISGHRSVSWYQQTPGQGLQFLFEYFSETQRNKGNFPGRFSGRQFSNSRSEMNVSTLELGDSALYLCASSLAWQGGNEAFFGQGTRLTVV.

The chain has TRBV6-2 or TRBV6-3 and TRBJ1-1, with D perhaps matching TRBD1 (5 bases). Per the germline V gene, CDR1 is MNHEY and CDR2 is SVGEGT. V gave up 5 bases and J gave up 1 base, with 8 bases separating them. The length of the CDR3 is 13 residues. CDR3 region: CASSPQENTEAFF. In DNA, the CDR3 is TGTGCCAGCAGTCCACAGGAGAACACTGAAGCTTTCTTT.

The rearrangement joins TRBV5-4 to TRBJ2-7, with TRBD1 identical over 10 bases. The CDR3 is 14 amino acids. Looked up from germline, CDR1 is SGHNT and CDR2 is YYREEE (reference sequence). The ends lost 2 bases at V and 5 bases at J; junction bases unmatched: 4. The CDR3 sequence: CASSFDRGLDEQYF. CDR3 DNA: TGTGCCAGCAGCTTTGACAGGGGGCTCGACGAGCAGTACTTC.

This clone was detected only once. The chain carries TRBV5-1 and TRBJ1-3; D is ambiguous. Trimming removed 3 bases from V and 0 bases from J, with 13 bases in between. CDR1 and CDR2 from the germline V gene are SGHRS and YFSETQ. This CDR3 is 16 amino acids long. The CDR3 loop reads CASSSTISSSGNTIYF. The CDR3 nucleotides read TGCGCCAGCAGCTCGACAATCTCCTCCTCTGGAAACACCATATATTTT.

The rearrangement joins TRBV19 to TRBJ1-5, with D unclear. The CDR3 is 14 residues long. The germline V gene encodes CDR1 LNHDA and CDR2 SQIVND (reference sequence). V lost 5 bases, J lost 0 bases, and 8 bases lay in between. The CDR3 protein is CASSLYFSNQPQHF. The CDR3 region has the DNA TGTGCCAGTAGTCTTTACTTTAGCAATCAGCCCCAGCATTTT.

The CDR3 is CASSRASGTGITEAFF. In DNA form, the CDR3 reads TGTGCCAGCAGCAGAGCGTCCGGGACGGGGATTACTGAAGCTTTCTTT. The chain carries TRBV7-6 and TRBJ1-1, with D perhaps TRBD1 (5 bases). This CDR3 is built from 16 residues. The germline V and J ends were trimmed by 5 bases and 5 bases, with 21 bases remaining between them. From germline, CDR1 is SGHVS and CDR2 FNYEAQ.

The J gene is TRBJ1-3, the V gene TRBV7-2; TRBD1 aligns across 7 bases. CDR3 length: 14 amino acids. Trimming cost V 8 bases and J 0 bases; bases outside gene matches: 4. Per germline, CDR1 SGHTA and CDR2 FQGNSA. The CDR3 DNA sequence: TGTGCCAGCTCCCAGGGGGGCTCTGGAAACACCATATATTTT. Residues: CASSQGGSGNTIYF.